This T cell receptor (beta chain) was found in a study of beta chain features in type 1 diabetes. Study background: Similarity in age, gender and cell yields was seen between patients and healthy donors.

Comments on this clone: Its antigen is not identified.

cDNA synthesis used the whole RNA isolate, giving expressed TCRB sequences. Profiling relied on immunoSEQ multiplex PCR, and the TCRdb table lists in-frame clones only, not all of them. The table shows about 350,000 clones, with roughly a fifth occurring only once. Germline V gives CDR1 KGHSH, CDR2 LQKENI. CDR3 length equals 14 residues. V lost 6 bases, J lost 1 base, and 11 bases lay in between. The study's findings and limits: Any PCR bias toward short templates would affect both groups alike. Any HLA effect on TCRB rearrangement was left unresolved by small sub-analyses.

The chain combines TRBV18 with TRBJ2-3, with D tentatively TRBD2 (6 bases). Input material: naive CD4+ T cells from blood. The receptor's source is a woman younger than 30 in good health. CDR3 DNA sequence: TGTGCCAGCTCCCTTTCGGGGGGCACAGATACGCAGTATTTT. This sequence encodes CASSLSGGTDTQYF.